What follows describes a single T cell receptor (beta chain). The data stem from a study of T cell changes during pregnancy in multiple sclerosis. The assay was immunoSEQ multiplex PCR, and TCRdb's table has in-frame clones only and misses some. The data contain approximately 60,000 clones, about nine tenths of them singletons. Germline V CDR1 and CDR2: SQVTM, ANQGSEA. V lost 3 bases to trimming and J lost 1 base, with 16 bases between them. The CDR3 loop spans 16 amino acids. This TCR was recovered from a female donor in good health, enrolled as a control in a pregnancy study. The specimen was peripheral blood, collected in the second trimester of pregnancy. The chain carries TRBV29-1 and TRBJ2-1; maybe TRBD2 (6 bases). The DNA of the CDR3 is TGCAGCGTTGATGGCCGGGGGTTATGGTCCTACAATGAGCAGTTCTTC. Translated, it gives CSVDGRGLWSYNEQFF.